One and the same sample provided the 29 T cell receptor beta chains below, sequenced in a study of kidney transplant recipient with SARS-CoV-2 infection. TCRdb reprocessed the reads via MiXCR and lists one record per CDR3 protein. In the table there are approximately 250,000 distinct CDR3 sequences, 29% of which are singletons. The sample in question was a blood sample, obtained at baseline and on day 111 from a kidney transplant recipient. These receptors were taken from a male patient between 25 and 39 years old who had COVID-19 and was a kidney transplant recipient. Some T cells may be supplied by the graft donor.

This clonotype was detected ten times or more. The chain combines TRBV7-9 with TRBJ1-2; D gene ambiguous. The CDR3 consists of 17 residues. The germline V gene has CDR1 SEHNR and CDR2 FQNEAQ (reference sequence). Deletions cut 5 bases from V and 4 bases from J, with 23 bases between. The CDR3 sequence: CASSRIVYHGKTYGYTF. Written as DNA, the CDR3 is TGTGCCAGCAGCAGGATTGTATACCATGGAAAGACCTATGGCTACACCTTC.

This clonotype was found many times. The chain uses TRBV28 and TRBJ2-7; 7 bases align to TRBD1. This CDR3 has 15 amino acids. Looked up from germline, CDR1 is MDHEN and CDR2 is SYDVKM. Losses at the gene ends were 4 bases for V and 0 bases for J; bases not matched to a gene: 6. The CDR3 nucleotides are TGTGCCAGCAGTTCCCTTGGGACAGTCTCCTACGAGCAGTACTTC. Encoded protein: CASSSLGTVSYEQYF.

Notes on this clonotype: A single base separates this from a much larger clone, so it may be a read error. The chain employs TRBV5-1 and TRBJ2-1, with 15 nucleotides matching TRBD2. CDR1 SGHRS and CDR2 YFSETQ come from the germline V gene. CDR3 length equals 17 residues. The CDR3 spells CASGLGTSGRWDNEQFF. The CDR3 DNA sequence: TGCGCCAGCGGCTTAGGGACTAGCGGGAGGTGGGACAATGAGCAGTTCTTC. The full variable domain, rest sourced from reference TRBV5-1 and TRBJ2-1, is KAGVTQTPRYLIKTRGQQVTLSCSPISGHRSVSWYQQTPGQGLQFLFEYFSETQRNKGNFPGRFSGRQFSNSRSEMNVSTLELGDSALYLCASGLGTSGRWDNEQFFGPGTRLTVL.

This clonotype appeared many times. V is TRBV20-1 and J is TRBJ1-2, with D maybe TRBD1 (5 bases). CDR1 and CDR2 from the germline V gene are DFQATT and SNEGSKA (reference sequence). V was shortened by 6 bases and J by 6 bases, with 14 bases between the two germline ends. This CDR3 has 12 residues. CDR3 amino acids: CSAPQGAHGYTF. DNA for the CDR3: TGCAGTGCCCCGCAAGGGGCCCATGGCTACACCTTC.

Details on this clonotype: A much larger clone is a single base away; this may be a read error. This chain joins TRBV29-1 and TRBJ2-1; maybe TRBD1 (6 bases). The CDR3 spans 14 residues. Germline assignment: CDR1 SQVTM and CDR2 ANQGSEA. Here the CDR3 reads CGVDTTGLYNEQFF. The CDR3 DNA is TGCGGCGTCGATACAACAGGGTTATACAATGAGCAGTTCTTC.

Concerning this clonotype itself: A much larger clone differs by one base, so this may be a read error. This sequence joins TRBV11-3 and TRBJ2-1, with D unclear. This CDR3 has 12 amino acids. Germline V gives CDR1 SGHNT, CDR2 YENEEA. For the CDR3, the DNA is TGTGCCAACAGCGTAACCCACAATGAGCAGTTCTTC. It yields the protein CANSVTHNEQFF.

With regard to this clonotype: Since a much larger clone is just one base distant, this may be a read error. Here the CDR3 DNA reads TGTGCCAGCAGCTTGGGTGCAGCTGGTGAAAAACTGTTTTTT. It translates to CASSLGAAGEKLFF. The rearrangement links TRBV7-6 to TRBJ1-4; D is undetermined. CDR1 and CDR2 from the germline V gene are SGHVS and FNYEAQ. Trimming pared 3 bases from V and 7 bases from J, leaving 12 bases between. The CDR3 consists of 14 residues.

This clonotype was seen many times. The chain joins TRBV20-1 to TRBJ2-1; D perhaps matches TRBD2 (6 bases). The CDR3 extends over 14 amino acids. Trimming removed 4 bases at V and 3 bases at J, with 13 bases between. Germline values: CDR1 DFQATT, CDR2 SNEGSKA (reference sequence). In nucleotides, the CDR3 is TGCAGTGCTACGGGACTCTTGAACTACAATGAGCAGTTCTTC. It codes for CSATGLLNYNEQFF.

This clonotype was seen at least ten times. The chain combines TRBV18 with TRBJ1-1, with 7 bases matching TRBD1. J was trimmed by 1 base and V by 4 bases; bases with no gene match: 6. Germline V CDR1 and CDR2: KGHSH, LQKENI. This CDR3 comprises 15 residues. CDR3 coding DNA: TGTGCCAGCTCACAGGGACAGCTAACGAACACTGAAGCTTTCTTT. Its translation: CASSQGQLTNTEAFF.

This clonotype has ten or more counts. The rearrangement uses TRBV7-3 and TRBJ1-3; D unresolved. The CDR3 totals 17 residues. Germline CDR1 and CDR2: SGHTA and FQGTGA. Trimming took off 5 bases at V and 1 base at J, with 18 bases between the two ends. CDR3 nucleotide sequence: TGTGCCAGCAGCGAAGGTTCACGGGATCGTTCTGGAAACACCATATATTTT. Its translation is CASSEGSRDRSGNTIYF.

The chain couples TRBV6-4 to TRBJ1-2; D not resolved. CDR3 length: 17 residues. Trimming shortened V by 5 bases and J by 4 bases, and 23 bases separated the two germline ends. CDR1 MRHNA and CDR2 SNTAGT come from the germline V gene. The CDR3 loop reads CASSLQSSHGKTYGYTF. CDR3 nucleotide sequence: TGTGCCAGCAGTCTGCAAAGCTCACACGGAAAGACCTATGGCTACACCTTC.

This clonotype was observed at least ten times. This CDR3 is CASSFAPGNTIYF. The CDR3 DNA is TGTGCCAGCAGCTTCGCCCCTGGAAACACCATATATTTT. The gene calls are TRBV7-9 and TRBJ1-3; no clear D gene. The CDR3 is made up of 13 amino acids. Germline CDR1 and CDR2: SEHNR and FQNEAQ (reference sequence). The V end was cut by 3 bases, the J end by 2 bases, with 5 bases between.

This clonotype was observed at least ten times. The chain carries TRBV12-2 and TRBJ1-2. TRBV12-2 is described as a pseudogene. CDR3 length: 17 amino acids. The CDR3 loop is CASRRMMTPRKTYGYTF. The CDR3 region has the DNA TGTGCAAGTCGCCGCATGATGACTCCACGAAAGACCTATGGCTACACCTTC.

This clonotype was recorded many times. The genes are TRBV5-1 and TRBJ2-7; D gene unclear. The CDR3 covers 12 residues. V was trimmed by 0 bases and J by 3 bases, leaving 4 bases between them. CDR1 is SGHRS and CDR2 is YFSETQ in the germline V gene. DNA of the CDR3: TGCGCCAGCAGCTTGGGGAACTACGAGCAGTACTTC. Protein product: CASSLGNYEQYF. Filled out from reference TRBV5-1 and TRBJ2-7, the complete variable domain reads KAGVTQTPRYLIKTRGQQVTLSCSPISGHRSVSWYQQTPGQGLQFLFEYFSETQRNKGNFPGRFSGRQFSNSRSEMNVSTLELGDSALYLCASSLGNYEQYFGPGTRLTVT.

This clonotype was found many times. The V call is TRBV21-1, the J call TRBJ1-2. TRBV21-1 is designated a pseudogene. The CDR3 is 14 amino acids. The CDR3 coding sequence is TGTGCCAGCAGCAAAGTGCCCAGACCCTATGGCTACACCTTC. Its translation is CASSKVPRPYGYTF.

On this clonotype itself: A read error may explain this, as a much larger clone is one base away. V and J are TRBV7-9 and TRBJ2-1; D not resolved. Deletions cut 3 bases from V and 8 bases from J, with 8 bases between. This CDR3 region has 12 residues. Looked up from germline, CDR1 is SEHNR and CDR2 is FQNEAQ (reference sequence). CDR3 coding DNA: TGTGCCAGCAGCTTTGGGAAGGATGAGCAGTTCTTC. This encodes CASSFGKDEQFF.

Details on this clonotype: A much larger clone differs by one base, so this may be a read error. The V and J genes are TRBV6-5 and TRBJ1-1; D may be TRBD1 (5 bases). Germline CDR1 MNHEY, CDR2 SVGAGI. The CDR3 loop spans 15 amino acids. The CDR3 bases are TGTGCCTGCAGCCCAGGGACCCTGGTAACCACTGAAGCTTTCTTT. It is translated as CACSPGTLVTTEAFF.

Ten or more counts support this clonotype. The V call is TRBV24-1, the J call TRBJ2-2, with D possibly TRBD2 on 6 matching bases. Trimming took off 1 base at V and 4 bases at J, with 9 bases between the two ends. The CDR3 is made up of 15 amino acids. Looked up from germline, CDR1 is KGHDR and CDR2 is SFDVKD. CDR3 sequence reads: CATSDFGGSTGELFF. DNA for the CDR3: TGTGCCACCAGTGATTTTGGAGGGTCCACCGGGGAGCTGTTTTTT.

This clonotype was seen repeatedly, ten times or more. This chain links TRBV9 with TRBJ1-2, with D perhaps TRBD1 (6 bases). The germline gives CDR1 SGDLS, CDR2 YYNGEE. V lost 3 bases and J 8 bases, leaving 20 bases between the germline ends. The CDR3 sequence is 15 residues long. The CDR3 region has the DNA TGTGCCAGCAGCGACCCCCCCAGGGCGAGGGGGGGCTACACCTTC. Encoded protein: CASSDPPRARGGYTF.

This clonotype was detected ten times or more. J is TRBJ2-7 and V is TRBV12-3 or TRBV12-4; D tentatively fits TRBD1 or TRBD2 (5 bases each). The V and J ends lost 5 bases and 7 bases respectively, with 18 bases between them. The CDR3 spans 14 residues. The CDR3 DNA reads TGTGCCAGCAGTGCCCCCGGGACCCAGGGAGAGCAGTACTTC. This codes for CASSAPGTQGEQYF.

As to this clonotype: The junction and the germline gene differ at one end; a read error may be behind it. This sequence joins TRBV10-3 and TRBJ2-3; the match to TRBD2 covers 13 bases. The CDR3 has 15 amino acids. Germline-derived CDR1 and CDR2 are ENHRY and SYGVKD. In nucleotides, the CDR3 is TGTGCCATCATGCGGACTAGCGGGGGAGGAGATACGCAGTGTTTT. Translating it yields CAIMRTSGGGDTQCF.

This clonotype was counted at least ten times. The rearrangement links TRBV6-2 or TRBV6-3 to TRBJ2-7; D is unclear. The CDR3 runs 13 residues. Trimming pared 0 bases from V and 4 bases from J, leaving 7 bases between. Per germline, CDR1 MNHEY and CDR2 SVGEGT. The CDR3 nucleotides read TGTGCCAGCAGTTACTCTGCGGTTTACGAGCAGTACGTC. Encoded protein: CASSYSAVYEQYV.

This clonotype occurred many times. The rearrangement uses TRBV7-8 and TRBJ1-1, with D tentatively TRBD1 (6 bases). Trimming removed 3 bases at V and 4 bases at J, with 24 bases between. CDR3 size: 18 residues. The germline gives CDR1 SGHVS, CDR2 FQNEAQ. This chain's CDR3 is CASSFLGRGGSRGTEAFF. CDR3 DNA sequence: TGTGCCAGCAGCTTTTTAGGCAGGGGTGGTTCGAGAGGCACTGAAGCTTTCTTT.

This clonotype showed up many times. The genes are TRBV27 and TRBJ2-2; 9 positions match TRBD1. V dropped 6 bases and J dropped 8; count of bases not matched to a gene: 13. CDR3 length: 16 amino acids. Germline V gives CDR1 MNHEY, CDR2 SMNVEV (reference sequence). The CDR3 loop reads CASSTSRGTGFGELFF. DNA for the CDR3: TGTGCCAGCAGCACTAGCCGAGGGACAGGGTTTGGGGAGCTGTTTTTT.

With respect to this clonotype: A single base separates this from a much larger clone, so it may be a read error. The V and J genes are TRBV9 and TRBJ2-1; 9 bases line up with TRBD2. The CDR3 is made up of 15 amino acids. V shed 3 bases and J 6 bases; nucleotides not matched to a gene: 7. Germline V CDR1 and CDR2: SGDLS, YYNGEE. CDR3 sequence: CASSDSGSGCNEQFF. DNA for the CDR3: TGTGCCAGCAGCGATAGCGGGAGTGGGTGCAATGAGCAGTTCTTC.

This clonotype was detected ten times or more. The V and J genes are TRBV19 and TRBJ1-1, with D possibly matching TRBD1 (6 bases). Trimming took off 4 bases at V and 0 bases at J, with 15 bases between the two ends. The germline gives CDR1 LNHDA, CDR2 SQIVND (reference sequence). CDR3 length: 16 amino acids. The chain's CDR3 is CASSKGQPGMNTEAFF. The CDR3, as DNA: TGTGCCAGTAGTAAAGGACAGCCTGGGATGAACACTGAAGCTTTCTTT. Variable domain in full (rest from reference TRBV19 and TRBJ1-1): DGGITQSPKYLFRKEGQNVTLSCEQNLNHDAMYWYRQDPGQGLRLIYYSQIVNDFQKGDIAEGYSVSREKKESFPLTVTSAQKNPTAFYLCASSKGQPGMNTEAFFGQGTRLTVV.

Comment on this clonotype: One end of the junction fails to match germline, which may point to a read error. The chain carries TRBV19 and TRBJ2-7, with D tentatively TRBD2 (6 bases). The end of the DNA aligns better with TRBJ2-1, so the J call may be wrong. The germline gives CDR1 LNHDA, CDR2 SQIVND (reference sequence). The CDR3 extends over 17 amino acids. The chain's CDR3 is CAGSIDRRGIRGNEQFF. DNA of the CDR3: TGTGCCGGTAGTATAGATCGTCGGGGGATCCGAGGCAATGAGCAGTTCTTC.

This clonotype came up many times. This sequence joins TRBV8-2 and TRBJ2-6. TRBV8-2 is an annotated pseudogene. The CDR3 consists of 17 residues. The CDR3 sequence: CGNLERITQSRANVLTF. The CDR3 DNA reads TGTGGCAATCTAGAAAGGATAACACAAAGTCGGGCCAACGTCCTGACTTTC.

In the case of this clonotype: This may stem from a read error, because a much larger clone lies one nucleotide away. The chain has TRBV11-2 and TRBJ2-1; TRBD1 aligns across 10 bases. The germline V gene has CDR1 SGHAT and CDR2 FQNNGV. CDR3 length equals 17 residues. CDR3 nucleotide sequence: TGTACCAGCAGCCTCACTATGACAGGGGGCCCCTACAATGAGCAGTTCTTC. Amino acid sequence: CTSSLTMTGGPYNEQFF.